This T cell receptor (beta chain) appears in the sequencing data of a study of response to subunit inactivated influenza vaccine. V lost 3 bases and J 4 bases, leaving 13 bases between the germline ends. The CDR3 is 15 residues long. Germline V gives CDR1 SGHVS, CDR2 FQNEAQ. In this sample, this clonotype turned up many times. MiXCR, run by TCRdb on the RT-PCR reads, gives a single entry per CDR3 protein. Among about 520,000 distinct CDR3 sequences listed, under 8.5% were seen once. This rearrangement joins TRBV7-8 to TRBJ2-1, with D possibly matching TRBD2 (6 bases). The sequences come from PBMCs from blood, collected around 25 months after vaccination. This receptor was identified in a man between 50 and 75 years old who received an inactivated influenza vaccine. The CDR3: CASSLGGGMYNEQFF. The CDR3, as DNA: TGTGCCAGCAGCTTGGGCGGCGGGATGTACAATGAGCAGTTCTTC.